The clone carrying this TCR beta chain appeared a single time. The junction differs from germline at one of its ends, possibly a read error. The data originate from a study of blood T cell repertoires in COVID-19. Across the study: Sites in the United States, Italy and Spain provided acute and convalescent COVID-19 samples.

How the authors handled the data: Amplified reference gene primers provided the basis for estimating nucleated cell counts. Sequenced by immunoSEQ multiplex PCR; TCRdb stores in-frame clones only, minus some. V, J and clone size are those of that table, while D and trimming were read from the DNA. The sample includes some 400,000 clones, 81% of them seen just once. Sequenced input: peripheral blood. The receptor was derived from a human donor with acute or convalescent COVID-19. The donor label of this sample is uncertain.

The CDR3 DNA reads as TGTGCCACCAGCAGAGCGCTGGATGGGGCCCCGCTCTTC. Its translation: CATSRALDGAPLF. The chain has TRBV15 and TRBJ2-7; weak D call: TRBD1 (5 bases). The length of the CDR3 is 13 residues. The germline V gene encodes CDR1 LNHNV and CDR2 YYDKDF (reference sequence).